The T cell receptor (beta chain) under discussion was sequenced for a study of T cell repertoires in cytomegalovirus infection. The CDR3 is 15 amino acids. From germline, CDR1 is LNHDA and CDR2 SQIVND (reference sequence). The germline V and J ends were trimmed by 4 bases and 0 bases, with 12 bases remaining between them. TCRdb called the reads again in MiXCR, with one record for every CDR3 protein. The sample holds 700,000 to 900,000 distinct CDR3 sequences, just under 30% seen once. The sample holds a few counts of this clonotype. The antigen is unknown. This TCR derives from a human donor in good health (CMV status not recorded). Some clones in this sample may be carry-over from other donors' samples. This chain connects TRBV19 to TRBJ1-1; D unclear. Sequencing was performed on cultured CD8+ T cells from PBMCs, taken from culture after CMV antigen stimulation. CDR3 loop: CASSKRDKLNTEAFF. CDR3 DNA: TGTGCCAGTAGTAAGAGAGACAAGTTGAACACTGAAGCTTTCTTT.